This TCR beta chain came from a study of T cells in Graves' hyperthyroidism and ophthalmopathy. Looked up from germline, CDR1 is GTSNPN and CDR2 is SVGIG (reference sequence). The CDR3 contains 18 residues. With V trimmed by 0 bases and J by 1 base, 9 bases remained unmatched. The investigators amplified TCR beta CDR3 regions from RNA transcripts. First-round RT-PCR targeting the TCR CDR3 was performed with the HTBI primer set. TCRdb passed the multiplex PCR reads through MiXCR, listing each CDR3 protein once. Of 600,000 to 650,000 distinct CDR3 sequences listed, less than 25% are singletons. The J gene is TRBJ2-3, the V gene TRBV30; 11 bases line up with TRBD2. This TCR came from a man aged 25-45 years with Graves' ophthalmopathy. The sequencing input was blood. CDR3 DNA sequence: TGTGCCTGGAGTGTGGTAGCGGGAGGGCTCGTAGGCACAGATACGCAGTATTTT. Its protein product is CAWSVVAGGLVGTDTQYF.